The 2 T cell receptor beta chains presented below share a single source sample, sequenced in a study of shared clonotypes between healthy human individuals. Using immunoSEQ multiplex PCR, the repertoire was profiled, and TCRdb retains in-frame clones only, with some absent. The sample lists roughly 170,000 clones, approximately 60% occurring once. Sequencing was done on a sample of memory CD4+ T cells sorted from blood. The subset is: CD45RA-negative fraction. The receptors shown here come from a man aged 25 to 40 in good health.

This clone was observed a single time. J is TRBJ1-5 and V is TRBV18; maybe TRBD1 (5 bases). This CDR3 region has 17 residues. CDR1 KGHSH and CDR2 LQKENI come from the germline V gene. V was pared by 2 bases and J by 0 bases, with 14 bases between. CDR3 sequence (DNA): TGTGCCAGCTCACCATTCTCGGGGGTAGGTAGCAATCAGCCCCAGCATTTT. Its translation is CASSPFSGVGSNQPQHF.

Here the CDR3 reads CASSQDQYTGELFF. The DNA for the CDR3 is TGCGCCAGCAGCCAAGATCAGTACACCGGGGAGCTGTTTTTT. The chain couples TRBV4-3 to TRBJ2-2, with D unresolved. Trimming cost V 0 bases and J 3 bases, with 5 bases left between them. There are 14 residues in the CDR3. Germline V gene lookup returns CDR1 LGHNA and CDR2 YSLEER.